This note documents a single T cell receptor (beta chain) sequence. The antigen it recognizes is unknown. Base qualities are missing; no much larger clone stands one base away. The CDR1 and CDR2 encoded by the germline V gene are MDHEN and SYDVKM. Cut back by 3 bases and 0 bases, the V and J ends lie 12 bases apart. Its CDR3 holds 15 amino acids, cysteine through phenylalanine. CDR3 DNA is the only sequence kept; it has 45 bases, read in frame from the first base. This record comes from a study of shared clonotypes between healthy human individuals (dated by TCRdb to the early 2020s). For context, the study as a whole: The cohort comprised two women and a few men aged 18 to 49 years. For each donor, CD4 naive and CD4 memory were each run on three plates, CD8 naive on two plates, and CD8 memory on one plate. To estimate repertoire size and how much clonotype sharing occurs between individuals, the study deeply sequenced the blood TCR repertoires of five or six healthy adults. To increase sequencing depth and limit assay-specific biases, different laboratories used diverse techniques to prepare libraries and sequence TCR repertoires. Each donor's leukapheresis produced roughly between about 0.8 and 10 billion PBMCs.

Paper-wide results and their limitations: Only blood was sampled, and tissue TCR repertoires likely differ from those in blood. Rarefaction of sorted-subset datasets indicated incomplete sequencing despite the large sequencing depth. Across a few donors, approximately 5% of naive CD4, around 3.3% of naive CD8, under 2.5% of memory CD4, and 0.3% to 0.45% of memory CD8 clonotypes were shared. Pairwise subsampling led to the expectation that sequencing depth would affect the degree of clonotype sharing among donors. Compared with non-shared clonotypes, the clonotypes found in all four sorted-subset donors had higher generation probabilities. The small number of donors limited the genetic and exposure-history diversity represented. Estimated clonotype richness was generally larger for naive than for memory subsets.

Using the deep immunoSEQ assay, multiplex PCR amplified TCR CDR3 regions from genomic DNA. Extracted genomic DNA from each cell subset was spread evenly across all wells of several immunoSEQ 96-well plates, with each plate serving as a replicate. For sorted subsets, each replicate PCR was loaded with 200 ng genomic DNA, equivalent to about 30,000 T cell genomes. The purified libraries were quantified using a Qubit 3.0 fluorometer, sized with a Bioanalyzer 2100, and then quantified again using the KAPA Library Quantification kit. Every immunoSEQ 96-well plate was sequenced on a dedicated single-read 150-cycle Illumina NextSeq 550 flow cell. The authors' pipeline ran thus. The immunoSEQ output contained only junctional sequences without quality scores, so filtering could not match that applied to full-length reads. To assign V/J genes and CDR3, sequences were annotated against IMGT germline references using PyIR, a Python wrapper for IgBLAST v1.9. Any read was removed if the V/J assignment was weak (E-value above 1e-6), the CDR3 was missing, or the read contained stop codons, out-of-frame junctions, or ambiguous translated residues. V3J clonotypes were defined by identical inferred V gene, J gene, and CDR3 amino acid sequence. The percentage overlap between two repertoires was calculated by dividing the number of shared unique clonotypes by the size of the smaller repertoire. Three approaches were used to assess repertoire richness: RTK rarefaction, the Chao1 estimator, and Recon v2.1 estimates of unobserved clonotypes. Generation probabilities were computed with OLGA for all TCRbeta clonotypes obtained by the gDNA method from a handful of donors. Entries here come from immuneACCESS through TCRdb and include only in-frame sequences with V and J called. Some clones fail to appear in such tables; in the studies checked, an unresolved V gene covers under half of the shortfall, and the cause of the remainder is unknown. V, J and clone size derive from that table, while D and trimming were established from the DNA sequence. The sample has a few hundred thousand clones on record, 95% of them singletons. Of the sample, around 0.11% is held by the ten largest clones.

CD8 naive samples were obtained by positive selection for CCR7 among CD45RO-negative cells, yielding a CD45RA+CCR7+ population from which TemRA cells were excluded. Healthy HIV-negative adults with no recently reported acute infections or vaccinations were included as donors. All donors were Caucasian adults living in Nashville, Tennessee, USA. Blood was collected by leukapheresis, and PBMCs were isolated by Ficoll-Histopaque density gradient centrifugation and then cryopreserved in liquid nitrogen vapor phase. Analytical flow cytometry was used to check the purity and quantity of each magnetically sorted T cell population. From each sorted fraction, genomic DNA was isolated and quantified by UV absorbance on a Nanodrop 2000c.

The chain is encoded by TRBV28 joined to TRBJ2-7; TRBD1 could be the D gene, as 5 bases match. Source material: naive CD8+ T cells sorted from blood. The cell subset or site label here, explained by the study, means: CD45RA+CCR7+. This TCR derives from a woman aged 25-40 years in good health. The nucleotide sequence is given as TGTGCCAGCAGTTTGGGGCCGGAGAGCTCCTACGAGCAGTACTTC. This gives the protein CASSLGPESSYEQYF.